A single sample gave rise to the 21 T cell receptor beta chains below, sequenced in a study of beta chain features in type 1 diabetes. Reverse transcription of all isolated RNA meant that expressed TCRB transcripts were sequenced. Some clones are missing from TCRdb's copy, which holds only in-frame ones; the method was immunoSEQ multiplex PCR. The sample comprises 600,000 to 650,000 clones, 15% to 19% of which are singletons, and approximately 0.099% rests with the top ten. The sequencing input was naive CD4+ T cells from blood. The receptors come from a young man in good health.

As for this clone: Other nucleotide sequences from this sample produce the same CDR3. The chain combines TRBV28 with TRBJ1-5, with a weak D call TRBD1 (5 bases). Germline assignment: CDR1 MDHEN and CDR2 SYDVKM. V was pared by 2 bases and J by 6 bases, with 5 bases between. The length of the CDR3 is 12 residues. In nucleotides, the CDR3 is TGTGCCAGCAGTTTACAGGGTCAGCCCCAGCATTTT. As protein: CASSLQGQPQHF.

This clone was seen only a few times. The chain has TRBV7-2 and TRBJ2-3; 12 nucleotides align to TRBD1. The CDR3 consists of 16 residues. V trimming: 3 bases; J trimming: 2 bases; junction bases outside the gene matches: 3. Per germline, CDR1 SGHTA and CDR2 FQGNSA. As DNA, the CDR3 is TGTGCCAGCAGCTTGGGGACAGGGGGCATCACAGATACGCAGTATTTT. Translating gives CASSLGTGGITDTQYF.

This clone was detected only a few times. The V and J genes are TRBV14 and TRBJ1-2; D gene unclear. The germline V gene has CDR1 SGHDN and CDR2 FVKESK. The CDR3 runs to 15 residues. The ends were cut back, 0 bases at V and 4 bases at J, with 12 bases in the middle. The CDR3 loop is CASSQDIGRPYGYTF. CDR3 sequence (DNA): TGTGCCAGCAGCCAAGATATTGGACGGCCCTATGGCTACACCTTC.

The rearrangement uses TRBV28 and TRBJ1-2, with D tentatively TRBD1 (6 bases). Trimming removed 2 bases from V and 4 bases from J, with 14 bases in between. Per the germline V gene, CDR1 is MDHEN and CDR2 is SYDVKM. This CDR3 comprises 15 residues. The CDR3 loop reads CASSLGGAPLYGYTF. Written as DNA, the CDR3 is TGTGCCAGCAGTTTAGGGGGGGCACCTCTCTATGGCTACACCTTC.

This clone turned up a few times. The rearrangement joins TRBV9 to TRBJ2-7, with 10 bases identical to TRBD2. Per the germline V gene, CDR1 is SGDLS and CDR2 is YYNGEE. The length of the CDR3 is 13 residues. V shed 4 bases and J 6 bases; nucleotides not matched to a gene: 4. CDR3 sequence: CASSPRTSGEQYF. DNA of the CDR3: TGTGCCAGCAGCCCTAGGACTAGCGGCGAGCAGTACTTC.

The gene calls are TRBV7-8 and TRBJ1-2; D call uncertain. CDR1 SGHVS and CDR2 FQNEAQ come from the germline V gene. The CDR3 length is 14 residues. Deletions cut 3 bases from V and 5 bases from J, with 13 bases between. CDR3: CASSFRAREYGYTF. The CDR3 coding sequence is TGTGCCAGCAGCTTCCGGGCCCGAGAGTATGGCTACACCTTC.

This chain uses TRBV7-8 with TRBJ1-2, with 8 bases matching TRBD1. Germline-derived CDR1 and CDR2 are SGHVS and FQNEAQ. Germline trimming cut 5 bases from V and 7 bases from J; bases unmatched to any gene: 9. The CDR3 length is 14 residues. CDR3: CASSATGVTGGYTF. CDR3 DNA: TGTGCCAGCAGCGCGACAGGGGTGACGGGTGGCTACACCTTC.

Written as DNA, the CDR3 is TGTGCCAGCAGTTTACTACCGACAGAGCAGTACTTC. Amino acids: CASSLLPTEQYF. The rearrangement joins TRBV28 to TRBJ2-7; D is uncertain. The V gene's germline CDR1 is MDHEN and CDR2 SYDVKM. CDR3 length: 12 amino acids. V lost 2 bases to trimming and J lost 7 bases, with 9 bases between them.

This clone was seen a handful of times. The chain couples TRBV5-1 to TRBJ2-7, with 8 nucleotides matching TRBD1. Germline CDR1 and CDR2: SGHRS and YFSETQ. V shed 0 bases, J shed 8 bases, and the junction held 7 bases outside the gene matches. The CDR3 spans 14 residues. The CDR3 DNA reads TGCGCCAGCAGCTTGGGTCAGGGGGCGGAGAAGCAGTACTTC. It yields the protein CASSLGQGAEKQYF.

This clone was observed a single time. The V gene is TRBV18, the J gene TRBJ1-5; 7 nucleotides line up with TRBD1. This CDR3 region has 16 residues. The V and J ends lost 2 bases and 0 bases, in that order; junction bases with no gene match: 4. Germline-derived CDR1 and CDR2 are KGHSH and LQKENI. In DNA form, the CDR3 reads TGTGCCAGCTCACCATCGACAGGGAATAGCAATCAGCCCCAGCATTTT. It specifies CASSPSTGNSNQPQHF.

This clone was seen a few times. The chain combines TRBV7-6 with TRBJ2-1, with D maybe TRBD1 (6 bases). CDR3 length: 15 amino acids. V lost 5 bases and J 8 bases, leaving 19 bases between the germline ends. CDR1 is SGHVS, CDR2 FNYEAQ, per germline. The CDR3 is CASSPGTRSLDEQFF. CDR3 coding DNA: TGTGCCAGCAGCCCCGGGACAAGAAGTCTCGATGAGCAGTTCTTC.

The CDR3 loop reads CASSRGQSNNEQFF. The CDR3 nucleotides read TGTGCCAGCAGCCGGGGACAGTCCAACAATGAGCAGTTCTTC. J is TRBJ2-1 and V is TRBV5-6; 7 nucleotides line up with TRBD1. After removal of 4 bases from V and 5 bases from J, the junction contained 6 bases not matched to a gene. This CDR3 has 14 residues. CDR1 SGHDT and CDR2 YYEEEE come from the germline V gene. The variable domain in full, with the rest retrieved from reference TRBV5-6 and TRBJ2-1, is DAGVTQSPTHLIKTRGQQVTLRCSPKSGHDTVSWYQQALGQGPQFIFQYYEEEERQRGNFPDRFSGHQFPNYSSELNVNALLLGDSALYLCASSRGQSNNEQFFGPGTRLTVL.

This sequence joins TRBV5-6 and TRBJ1-6; D is possibly TRBD1 (6 bases). Germline V gene lookup returns CDR1 SGHDT and CDR2 YYEEEE. The CDR3 extends over 18 amino acids. V was trimmed by 4 bases and J by 1 base, leaving 18 bases between them. As DNA, the CDR3 is TGTGCCAGCAGCGGAGGCCCCGGGGGGCGATCCTATAATTCACCCCTCCACTTT. Translating it yields CASSGGPGGRSYNSPLHF. Combining the CDR3 with reference TRBV5-6 and TRBJ1-6 gives the whole variable domain DAGVTQSPTHLIKTRGQQVTLRCSPKSGHDTVSWYQQALGQGPQFIFQYYEEEERQRGNFPDRFSGHQFPNYSSELNVNALLLGDSALYLCASSGGPGGRSYNSPLHFGNGTRLTVT.

The V and J genes are TRBV18 and TRBJ1-5; 9 bases align to TRBD1. The CDR3 totals 17 residues. V gave up 4 bases and J gave up 4 bases; unmatched junction bases: 11. Germline V lookup: CDR1 KGHSH, CDR2 LQKENI. The CDR3 DNA reads as TGTGCCAGCTCACTCCGATGGGGACAGGGAAATAATCAGCCCCAGCATTTT. Protein sequence: CASSLRWGQGNNQPQHF.

A few counts support this clone. J is TRBJ2-7 and V is TRBV27; D perhaps matches TRBD1 (6 bases). V was shortened by 6 bases and J by 3 bases, with 18 bases between the two germline ends. CDR3 length: 15 amino acids. CDR1 and CDR2 from the germline V gene are MNHEY and SMNVEV (reference sequence). The CDR3 region is CASSLRDRSHYEQYF. In nucleotides, the CDR3 is TGTGCCAGCAGCCTTCGAGACAGGAGCCACTACGAGCAGTACTTC.

In its sample, this clone was seen a few times. The chain links TRBV28 to TRBJ2-3; D is perhaps TRBD2 (6 bases). In germline, CDR1 is MDHEN, CDR2 SYDVKM. The V end was cut by 6 bases, the J end by 1 base, with 20 bases between. The CDR3 runs 17 residues. The CDR3 nucleotides read TGTGCCAGCAGCTCCGGGACTCTTCTACCTGGCACAGATACGCAGTATTTT. The encoded protein is CASSSGTLLPGTDTQYF.

This rearrangement joins TRBV7-3 to TRBJ1-1; D not certain. Per germline, CDR1 SGHTA and CDR2 FQGTGA. The V end lost 6 bases, the J end lost 0 bases, and 8 bases lay between the germline ends. The CDR3 contains 13 residues. CDR3 nucleotides: TGTGCCAGCAGTAGACGGCTGAACACTGAAGCTTTCTTT. Its protein product is CASSRRLNTEAFF.

The chain combines TRBV7-2 with TRBJ2-4; the D gene is possibly TRBD1 (6 bases). Trimming cost V 4 bases and J 7 bases, with 14 bases left between them. Germline V gives CDR1 SGHTA, CDR2 FQGNSA. The CDR3 totals 14 residues. CDR3 amino acids: CASSSRQASNIQYF. CDR3 in DNA: TGTGCCAGCAGCTCCCGACAGGCCTCTAACATTCAGTACTTC.

V is TRBV7-3 and J is TRBJ2-3; D is undetermined. This CDR3 spans 12 amino acids. The ends were cut back, 2 bases at V and 6 bases at J, with 6 bases in the middle. CDR1 is SGHTA, CDR2 FQGTGA, per germline. The CDR3 is CASSLVGDTQYF. In nucleotides, the CDR3 is TGTGCCAGCAGCTTAGTCGGCGATACGCAGTATTTT.

This clone has more than one count but fewer than ten. J is TRBJ1-3 and V is TRBV28; D call uncertain. The CDR3 runs 13 residues. Deletions cut 6 bases from V and 0 bases from J, with 6 bases between. CDR1 MDHEN and CDR2 SYDVKM come from the germline V gene. The CDR3 here is CASRGSSGNTIYF. The DNA of the CDR3 is TGTGCCAGCAGGGGGTCCTCTGGAAACACCATATATTTT.

This clone was counted ten times or more. The sample carries other DNA sequences with the same CDR3. The chain uses TRBV2 and TRBJ2-1; D gene ambiguous. Germline CDR1 SNHLY, CDR2 FYNNEI. The CDR3 length is 11 residues. V was shortened by 5 bases and J by 5 bases, with 4 bases between the two germline ends. For the CDR3, the DNA is TGTGCCAGCAGTTTGAACAATGAGCAGTTCTTC. Translation: CASSLNNEQFF.